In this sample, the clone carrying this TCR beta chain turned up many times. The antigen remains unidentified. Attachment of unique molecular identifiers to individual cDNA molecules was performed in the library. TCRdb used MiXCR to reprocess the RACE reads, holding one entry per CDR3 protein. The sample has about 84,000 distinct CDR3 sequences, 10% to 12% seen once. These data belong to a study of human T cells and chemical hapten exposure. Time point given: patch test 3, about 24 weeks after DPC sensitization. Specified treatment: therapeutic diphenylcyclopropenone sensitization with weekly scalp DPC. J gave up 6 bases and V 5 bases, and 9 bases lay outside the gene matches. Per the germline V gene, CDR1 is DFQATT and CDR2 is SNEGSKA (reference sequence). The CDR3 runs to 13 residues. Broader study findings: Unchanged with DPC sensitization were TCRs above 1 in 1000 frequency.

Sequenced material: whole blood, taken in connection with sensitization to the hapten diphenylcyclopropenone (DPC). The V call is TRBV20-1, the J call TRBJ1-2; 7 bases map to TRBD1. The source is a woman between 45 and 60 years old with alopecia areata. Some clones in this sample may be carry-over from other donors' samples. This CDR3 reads CSALDRERDGYTF. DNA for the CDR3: TGCAGTGCTCTCGACAGGGAGCGAGATGGCTACACCTTC.